These 22 T cell receptor beta chains were sequenced from one sample in a study of human T cells and chemical hapten exposure. The time point is: pre-sensitization, week 0. The treatment: therapeutic diphenylcyclopropenone sensitization with weekly scalp DPC. TCRdb re-analysed the RACE reads in MiXCR, keeping a single row per CDR3 protein. The sample holds 95,000 to 150,000 distinct CDR3 sequences, roughly 13% seen once. This material consisted of whole blood, taken in connection with sensitization to the hapten diphenylcyclopropenone (DPC). The receptors were sampled from a woman aged 18-29 years with alopecia areata. Some clones in this sample may be carry-over from other donors' samples.

CDR3 amino acids: CASSFGGQYGYTF. As DNA, the CDR3 is TGTGCCAGCAGTTTTGGAGGACAGTATGGCTACACCTTC. The chain combines TRBV27 with TRBJ1-2; D is possibly TRBD1 (6 bases). The CDR3 totals 13 residues. Germline CDR1 is MNHEY and CDR2 is SMNVEV (reference sequence). The germline V and J ends were trimmed by 3 bases and 5 bases, with 10 bases remaining between them.

This clonotype was counted at least ten times. The chain employs TRBV11-1 and TRBJ1-1, with 7 nucleotides matching TRBD1. Unmatched junction bases numbered 4, after V lost 6 bases and J lost 0 bases. CDR1 is SGHAT, CDR2 FQDESV, per germline (reference sequence). This CDR3 has 14 residues. The CDR3 spells CASSLDRLNTEAFF. The CDR3 coding sequence is TGTGCCAGCAGTTTGGACAGGTTGAACACTGAAGCTTTCTTT. The full variable domain, rest sourced from reference TRBV11-1 and TRBJ1-1, is EAEVAQSPRYKITEKSQAVAFWCDPISGHATLYWYRQILGQGPELLVQFQDESVVDDSQLPKDRFSAERLKGVDSTLKIQPAELGDSAMYLCASSLDRLNTEAFFGQGTRLTVV.

This clonotype came up a few times. The CDR3 reads CASSLGAANTEAFF. In DNA form, the CDR3 reads TGCGCCAGCAGCTTGGGGGCAGCGAACACTGAAGCTTTCTTT. The rearrangement links TRBV5-1 to TRBJ1-1, with D unresolved. Germline values: CDR1 SGHRS, CDR2 YFSETQ. V was clipped by 0 bases and J by 1 base, with 7 bases between them. This CDR3 is 14 amino acids long.

The J gene is TRBJ2-7, the V gene TRBV29-1, with 7 bases fitting TRBD1. Per germline, CDR1 SQVTM and CDR2 ANQGSEA. The CDR3 length is 9 residues. The CDR3 here is CKNRDRPYF. In nucleotides, the CDR3 is TGCAAGAACCGGGACAGACCGTACTTC.

The CDR3 sequence: CASSFTGRTSTDTQYF. The DNA for the CDR3 is TGTGCCAGCAGCTTTACAGGACGGACTAGCACAGATACGCAGTATTTT. The chain employs TRBV7-2 and TRBJ2-3; D tentatively reads TRBD1 or TRBD2 (5 bases each). Looked up from germline, CDR1 is SGHTA and CDR2 is FQGNSA. V was pared by 3 bases and J by 0 bases, with 13 bases between. CDR3 size: 16 residues.

This clonotype was observed at least ten times. The chain joins TRBV7-9 to TRBJ2-3; D remains ambiguous. CDR3 length: 15 residues. V gave up 2 bases and J gave up 2 bases, with 11 bases separating them. CDR1 and CDR2 from the germline V gene are SEHNR and FQNEAQ (reference sequence). For the CDR3, the DNA is TGTGCCAGCAGCTTAACCGGCCCAGACACAGATACGCAGTATTTT. It codes for CASSLTGPDTDTQYF.

V is TRBV18 and J is TRBJ1-6, with a tentative D call TRBD1 (6 bases). Germline CDR1 and CDR2: KGHSH and LQKENI. Trimming removed 0 bases from V and 9 bases from J, with 12 bases in between. The CDR3 sequence is 15 residues long. Here the CDR3 DNA reads TGTGCCAGCTCACCACCGGACGGGGGGGCTTCACCCCTCCACTTT. This sequence encodes CASSPPDGGASPLHF.

The sample holds a few counts of this clonotype. The chain employs TRBV7-2 and TRBJ2-2; D is unclear. The length of the CDR3 is 17 residues. The V gene's germline CDR1 is SGHTA and CDR2 FQGNSA. Trimming stripped 2 bases from V and 5 bases from J, with 18 bases between. CDR3 nucleotide sequence: TGTGCCAGCAGCTTAAGCCCCCGGCAGATCCCGACCGGGGAGCTGTTTTTT. It specifies CASSLSPRQIPTGELFF.

The chain combines TRBV11-2 with TRBJ1-1, with a weak D call TRBD1 (5 bases). V was pared by 1 base and J by 3 bases, with 12 bases between. CDR3 size: 15 residues. CDR1 is SGHAT and CDR2 is FQNNGV in the germline V gene. The CDR3 coding sequence is TGTGCCAGCAGCTTAGGTGCTACGGGGGACACTGAAGCTTTCTTT. Translated, it gives CASSLGATGDTEAFF.

J is TRBJ2-1 and V is TRBV12-3 or TRBV12-4; unclear D gene. The V end was cut by 7 bases, the J end by 7 bases, with 8 bases between. The CDR3 spans 11 residues. The CDR3 DNA sequence: TGTGCCAGCACCCTGGGGAATGAGCAGTTCTTC. This sequence encodes CASTLGNEQFF.

This clonotype has a handful of counts. The CDR3 bases are TGCAGCGTTTTGGGACAGGGTATCCATAGGGAGCAGTACTTC. Its translation is CSVLGQGIHREQYF. The gene calls are TRBV29-1 and TRBJ2-7, with 9 bases fitting TRBD1. CDR1 SQVTM and CDR2 ANQGSEA come from the germline V gene. This CDR3 contains 14 residues. V dropped 5 bases and J dropped 7; count of bases not matched to a gene: 12.

V and J are TRBV20-1 and TRBJ1-1; no firm D call. CDR3 length: 11 residues. Germline assignment: CDR1 DFQATT and CDR2 SNEGSKA (reference sequence). V lost 7 bases to trimming and J lost 3 bases, with 9 bases between them. As DNA, the CDR3 is TGCAGTGTTCTCGCGGACACTGAAGCTTTCTTT. Protein sequence: CSVLADTEAFF.

V is TRBV18 and J is TRBJ1-6; unclear D gene. This CDR3 is 14 amino acids long. Deletions cut 1 base from V and 5 bases from J, with 6 bases between. Germline values: CDR1 KGHSH, CDR2 LQKENI. The CDR3 DNA sequence: TGTGCCAGCTCACCACGGGCCGATAATTCACCCCTCCACTTT. It yields the protein CASSPRADNSPLHF.

The V gene is TRBV27, the J gene TRBJ2-1; the D gene could be TRBD1 or TRBD2 (6 bases each). The CDR3 spans 13 residues. V was cut by 2 bases and J by 9 bases, with 11 bases left in between. The germline V gene encodes CDR1 MNHEY and CDR2 SMNVEV (reference sequence). CDR3 in amino acids: CASSLGGGAEQFF. The CDR3 nucleotides are TGTGCCAGCAGTTTAGGAGGGGGTGCTGAGCAGTTCTTC.

V and J are TRBV7-2 and TRBJ1-3, with a tentative D call TRBD1 (5 bases). The CDR3 consists of 14 residues. V dropped 8 bases and J dropped 1 base, with 12 bases sitting between them. Germline V gene sequence: CDR1 SGHTA, CDR2 FQGNSA. CDR3 sequence (DNA): TGTGCCAGCGGGTGGGACTATTCTGGAAACACCATATATTTT. As protein: CASGWDYSGNTIYF.

This clonotype was detected ten times or more. The J gene is TRBJ2-7, the V gene TRBV29-1; D unresolved. V dropped 4 bases and J dropped 5 bases, with 12 bases sitting between them. Per germline, CDR1 SQVTM and CDR2 ANQGSEA. The CDR3 length is 12 residues. The DNA for the CDR3 is TGCAGCGTTGGGTCGGTGGGCAACGAGCAGTACTTC. It is translated as CSVGSVGNEQYF.

V gene TRBV7-2 combines with J gene TRBJ2-1; 10 nucleotides match TRBD2. J was trimmed by 6 bases and V by 0 bases; bases with no gene match: 2. This CDR3 comprises 15 residues. Per germline, CDR1 SGHTA and CDR2 FQGNSA. In DNA, the CDR3 is TGTGCCAGCAGCTTAGCAGCGGGGGGGCCCAATGAGCAGTTCTTC. Translating it yields CASSLAAGGPNEQFF.

The CDR3 DNA is TGTGCCAGCAGCCGGGACAGCCGGAATTCACCCCTCCACTTT. Its translation is CASSRDSRNSPLHF. The chain has TRBV6-2 or TRBV6-3 and TRBJ1-6; the match to TRBD1 covers 7 bases. J lost 7 bases, V lost 6 bases, and 6 bases had no gene match. The CDR3 consists of 14 residues. The germline V gene has CDR1 MNHEY and CDR2 SVGEGT.

There are many counts of this clonotype. The chain uses TRBV4-2 and TRBJ2-7, with TRBD2 matching 7 bases. CDR3 length: 15 amino acids. CDR1 LGHNA and CDR2 YNFKEQ come from the germline V gene. V was pared by 2 bases and J by 2 bases, with 6 bases of the junction left unmatched. The CDR3 DNA reads TGTGCCAGCAGCCAATCGGCTAGCGGTACCTACGAGCAGTACTTC. Residues: CASSQSASGTYEQYF.

This rearrangement joins TRBV20-1 to TRBJ1-4, with TRBD1 matching 8 bases. The CDR3 is 15 residues long. The germline gives CDR1 DFQATT, CDR2 SNEGSKA (reference sequence). The V gene end was trimmed by 0 bases and the J gene end by 7 bases; junction bases not matched to a gene: 7. Written as DNA, the CDR3 is TGCAGTGCTAGAGATTCCGCAGGGGGCTTTGAAAAACTGTTTTTT. Its protein is CSARDSAGGFEKLFF.

The chain combines TRBV7-6 with TRBJ2-3; D is uncertain. The germline V gene has CDR1 SGHVS and CDR2 FNYEAQ. Trimming removed 1 base from V and 5 bases from J, with 10 bases in between. This CDR3 comprises 14 residues. CDR3 residues: CASSLETLRDTQYF. In DNA form, the CDR3 reads TGTGCCAGCAGCTTAGAAACCCTCAGAGATACGCAGTATTTT.

This clonotype was seen only a few times. The chain uses TRBV10-2 and TRBJ2-1; a possible D gene is TRBD2 (6 bases). The germline CDR1 and CDR2 sequences are WSHSY and SAAADI. The length of the CDR3 is 15 residues. V lost 6 bases and J 0 bases, leaving 12 bases between the germline ends. In DNA, the CDR3 is TGCGCCAGCAGGAAGGCGGGGAGCTCCTACAATGAGCAGTTCTTC. Its protein product is CASRKAGSSYNEQFF.